This T cell receptor (beta chain) was obtained from a study of cytomegalovirus exposure and HLA in healthy donors. In the case of this clone: Its antigen is as yet unknown.

PCR employed 60 Vbeta and 13 Jbeta primers. The protocol was immunoSEQ multiplex PCR, while the TCRdb copy is restricted to in-frame clones and leaves out a portion. The sample has 150,000 or so clones; 79% are singletons. The germline gives CDR1 SGDLS, CDR2 YYNGEE. V was shortened by 5 bases and J by 3 bases, with 15 bases between the two germline ends. This CDR3 region has 15 residues. Study-level results: According to the study, 160 or so TCR beta chains were cytomegalovirus-associated.

The source material was PBMCs. The chain couples TRBV9 to TRBJ2-1, with TRBD1 as a possible D gene (5 bases). This receptor was obtained from a man aged 25-40 years in good health and CMV-seropositive. The CDR3 region has the DNA TGTGCCAGCAGGGTGCAGGGCGCTGTCTACAATGAGCAGTTCTTC. This codes for CASRVQGAVYNEQFF.